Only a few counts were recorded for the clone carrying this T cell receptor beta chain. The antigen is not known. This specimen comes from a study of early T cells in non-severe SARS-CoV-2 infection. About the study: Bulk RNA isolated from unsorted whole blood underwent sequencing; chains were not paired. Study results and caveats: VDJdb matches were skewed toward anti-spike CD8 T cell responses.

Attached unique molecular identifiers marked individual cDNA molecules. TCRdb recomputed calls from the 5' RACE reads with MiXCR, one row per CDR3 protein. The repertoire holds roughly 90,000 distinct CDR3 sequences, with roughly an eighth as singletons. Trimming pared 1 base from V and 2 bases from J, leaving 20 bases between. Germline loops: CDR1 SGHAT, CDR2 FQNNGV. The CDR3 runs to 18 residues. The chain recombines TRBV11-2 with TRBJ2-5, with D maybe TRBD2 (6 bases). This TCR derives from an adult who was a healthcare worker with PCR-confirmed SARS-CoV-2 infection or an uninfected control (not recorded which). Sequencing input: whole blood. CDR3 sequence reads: CASSLAGGILIGQETQYF. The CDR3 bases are TGTGCCAGCAGCTTAGCCGGCGGGATTTTAATTGGGCAAGAGACCCAGTACTTC.